This T cell receptor (beta chain) was profiled in a study of cytomegalovirus exposure and HLA in healthy donors. Generated by immunoSEQ multiplex PCR, the TCRdb table keeps only in-frame clones and is missing some. The data contain roughly 350,000 clones, about nine tenths of them seen just once; the ten biggest clones take up roughly 0.8%. Study-level findings and limits: TCR sequences were mostly rare, though some public TCRs occurred in many donors.

Per germline, CDR1 SGDLS and CDR2 YYNGEE. With 0 bases clipped from V and 9 bases from J, the junction kept 6 bases outside the gene matches. CDR3 length: 14 amino acids. In regard to this clone: Its antigen is undetermined.

V gene TRBV9 combines with J gene TRBJ2-5; 9 nucleotides align to TRBD1. Sequencing input: PBMCs. The source is a woman aged 18-29 years in good health and CMV-seronegative. The CDR3 region has the DNA TGTGCCAGCAGCGTAGAATCGACAGGGGGGGCCCAGTACTTC. Translated: CASSVESTGGAQYF.